Included here is one T cell receptor (beta chain) sequence, with context. The antigen remains undetermined. Researchers ran the PCR with 60 Vbeta and 13 Jbeta primers. Generated by immunoSEQ multiplex PCR, the TCRdb table keeps only in-frame clones and is missing some. The sample contains around 200,000 clones, roughly 87% of which appear only once. This sample was taken from a study of cytomegalovirus exposure and HLA in healthy donors. Study observations and caveats: Later, an analysis showed that TCR beta chains associated with HLA were more clonally expanded than others that were equally common. CMV antigen specificity of a few CMV-associated chains was confirmed in vitro.

The specimen sequenced was PBMCs. This clonotype was obtained from a man aged 35 to 55 in good health and CMV-seropositive.

CDR3 region: CASSRGTGFSNQPQHF. CDR3 nucleotides: TGTGCCAGTAGTAGGGGGACAGGGTTTAGCAATCAGCCCCAGCATTTT. The V call is TRBV19, the J call TRBJ1-5; 9 bases match TRBD1. V lost 4 bases, J lost 0 bases, and 4 bases stayed unmatched. The CDR3 extends over 16 amino acids. CDR1 LNHDA and CDR2 SQIVND come from the germline V gene (reference sequence).